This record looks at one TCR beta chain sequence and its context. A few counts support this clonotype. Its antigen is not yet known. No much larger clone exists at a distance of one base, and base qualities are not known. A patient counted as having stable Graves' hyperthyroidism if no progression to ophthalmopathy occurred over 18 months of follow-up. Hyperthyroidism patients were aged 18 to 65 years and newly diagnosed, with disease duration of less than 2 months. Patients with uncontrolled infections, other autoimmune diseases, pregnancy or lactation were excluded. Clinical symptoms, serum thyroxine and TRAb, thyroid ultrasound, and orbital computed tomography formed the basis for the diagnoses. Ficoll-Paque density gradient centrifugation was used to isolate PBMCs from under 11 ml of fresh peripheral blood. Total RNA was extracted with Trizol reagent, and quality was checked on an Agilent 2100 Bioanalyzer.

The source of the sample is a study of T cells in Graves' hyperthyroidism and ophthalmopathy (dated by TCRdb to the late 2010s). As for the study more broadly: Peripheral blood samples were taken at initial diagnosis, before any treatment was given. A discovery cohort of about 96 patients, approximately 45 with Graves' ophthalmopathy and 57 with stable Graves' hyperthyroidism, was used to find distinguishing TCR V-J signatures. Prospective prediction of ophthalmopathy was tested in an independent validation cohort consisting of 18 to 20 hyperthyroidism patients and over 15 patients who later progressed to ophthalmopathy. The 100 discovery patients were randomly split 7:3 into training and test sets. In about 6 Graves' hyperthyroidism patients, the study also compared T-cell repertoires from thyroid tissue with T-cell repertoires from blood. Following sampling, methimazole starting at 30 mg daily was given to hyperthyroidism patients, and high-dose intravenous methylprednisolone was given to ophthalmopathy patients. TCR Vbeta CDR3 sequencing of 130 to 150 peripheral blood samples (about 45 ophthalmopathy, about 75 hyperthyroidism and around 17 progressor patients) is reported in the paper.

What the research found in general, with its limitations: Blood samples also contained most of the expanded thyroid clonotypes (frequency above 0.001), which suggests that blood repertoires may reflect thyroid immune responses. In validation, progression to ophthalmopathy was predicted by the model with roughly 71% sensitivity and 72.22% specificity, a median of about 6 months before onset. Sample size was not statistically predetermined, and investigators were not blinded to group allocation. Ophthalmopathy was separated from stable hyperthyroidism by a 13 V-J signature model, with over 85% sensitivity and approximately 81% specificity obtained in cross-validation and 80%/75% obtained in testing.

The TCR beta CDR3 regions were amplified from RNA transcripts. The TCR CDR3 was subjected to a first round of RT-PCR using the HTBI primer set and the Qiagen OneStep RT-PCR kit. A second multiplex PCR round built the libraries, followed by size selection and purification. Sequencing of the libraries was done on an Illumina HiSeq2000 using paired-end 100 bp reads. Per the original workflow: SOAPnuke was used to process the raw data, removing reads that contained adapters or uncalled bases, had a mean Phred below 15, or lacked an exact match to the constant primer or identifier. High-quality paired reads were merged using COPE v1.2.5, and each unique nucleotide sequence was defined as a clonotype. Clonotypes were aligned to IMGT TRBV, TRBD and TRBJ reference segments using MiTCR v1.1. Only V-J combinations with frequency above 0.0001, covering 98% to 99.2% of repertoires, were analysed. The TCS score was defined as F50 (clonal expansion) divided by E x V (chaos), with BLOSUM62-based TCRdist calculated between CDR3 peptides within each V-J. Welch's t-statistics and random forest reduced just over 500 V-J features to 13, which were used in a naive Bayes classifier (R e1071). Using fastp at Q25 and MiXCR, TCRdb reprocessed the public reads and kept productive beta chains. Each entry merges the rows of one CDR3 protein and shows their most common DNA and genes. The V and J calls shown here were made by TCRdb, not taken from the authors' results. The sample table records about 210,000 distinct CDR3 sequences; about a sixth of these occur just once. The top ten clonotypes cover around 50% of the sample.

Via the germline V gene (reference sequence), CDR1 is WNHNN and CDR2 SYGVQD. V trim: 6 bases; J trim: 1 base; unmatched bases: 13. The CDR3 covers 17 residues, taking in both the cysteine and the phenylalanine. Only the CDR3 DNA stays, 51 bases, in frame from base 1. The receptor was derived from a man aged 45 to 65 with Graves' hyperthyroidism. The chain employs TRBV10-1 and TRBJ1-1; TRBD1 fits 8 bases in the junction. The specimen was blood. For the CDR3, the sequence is CASRWVPGGGRNTEAFF. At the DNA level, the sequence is TGCGCCAGCAGATGGGTCCCAGGGGGCGGGAGGAACACTGAAGCTTTCTTT.